This TCR beta chain originates from a study of cytomegalovirus exposure and HLA in healthy donors. Primers for the PCR totalled 60 Vbeta and 13 Jbeta. TCRdb keeps only in-frame clones here, not all; method: immunoSEQ multiplex PCR. The table has 140,000 or so clones, approximately 70% seen once. The CDR3 consists of 16 residues. V lost 6 bases and J lost 1; bases outside the gene matches: 7. CDR1 is MNHEY, CDR2 SMNVEV, per germline (reference sequence). This TCR was sampled from a woman aged 55-75 years in good health and CMV-seronegative. Sequencing used PBMCs. The chain uses TRBV27 and TRBJ2-3, with TRBD2 identical over 10 bases. CDR3: CASSLTSGAGTDTQYF. Here the CDR3 DNA reads TGTGCCAGCAGCCTAACTAGCGGGGCAGGCACAGATACGCAGTATTTT.